These T cell receptor beta chains were read from a single sample in a study of cytomegalovirus exposure and HLA in healthy donors. TCRdb's table, derived via immunoSEQ multiplex PCR, lists solely in-frame clones and lacks some. Of 100,000 to 150,000 clones listed, around 81% were seen once; the top ten hold approximately 1.2%. The material sequenced was PBMCs. These receptors were collected from a female donor in good health and CMV-seronegative. Each CDR3 is given with its conserved first and last residue.

TRBJ1-1 TRBV21-1 CASSRAILLYRWLNTEAFF
TRBJ1-3 TRBV5-4 CASSLSPGWFPGNTIYF
TRBJ1-1 TRBV12-1 CASSFAPQVRGNTEAFF
TRBJ2-5 TRBV5-1 CASSLVGLTQETQYF
TRBJ1-2 TRBV5-1 CASSLGGQGNYGYTF
TRBJ1-1 TRBV6-6 CASSPPGITEAFF
TRBJ1-1 TRBV19 CASRLLTGTEAFF
TRBJ1-4 TRBV14 CASSPTGGGYATNEKLFF
TRBJ1-6 TRBV15 CATSRDSGNSPLHF
TRBJ2-1 TRBV20-1 CTGGRGQEQFF
TRBJ2-1 TRBV6-4 CASNSGTSYNEQFF
TRBJ2-2 TRBV19 CASSYPAGELFF
TRBJ2-7 TRBV18 CASCELRGAEQYF
TRBJ2-7 TRBV6-1 CASDTRDRVSYEQYF
TRBJ2-1 TRBV2 CASIRLAGSYNEQFF
TRBJ2-3 TRBV9 CASSVDRDTQYF
TRBJ2-7 TRBV5-8 CASSWGWGGSSYEQYF
TRBJ2-2 TRBV5-5 CASSAPRDRNTGELFF
TRBJ1-5 TRBV30 CAWSHRGRQPQHF
TRBJ2-2 TRBV30 CAWSPDSNTGELFF
TRBJ1-3 TRBV18 CASSRGQSDSGNTIYF
TRBJ1-2 TRBV27 CASRQDYRGGYTF
TRBJ2-3 TRBV6-6 CASSLAGVYTDTQYF
TRBJ1-1 TRBV13 CASSPGAGGMNTEAFF
TRBJ2-7 TRBV6-1 CASSPVTGSSYEQYF
TRBJ2-2 TRBV2 CASSPRQGAGELFF
TRBJ2-1 TRBV5-1 CASSLSGAYNEQFF
TRBJ1-1 TRBV6-5 CASRDYTGRDTEAFF
TRBJ1-5 TRBV7-6 CASSFFAGWWQQPQHF
TRBJ2-5 TRBV7-9 CSSSLAAGGHETQYF
TRBJ2-1 TRBV6-4 CASSQASSGSRSEQFF
TRBJ1-2 TRBV2 CASSEDRRGYTF
TRBJ2-5 TRBV19 CASSMGLAGVKTQYF
TRBJ1-5 TRBV6-1 CASGSGERGGQPQHF
TRBJ2-7 TRBV7-2 CASSLTGTSGNEQYF
TRBJ2-1 TRBV29-1 CSVEGLNYNEQFF
TRBJ2-1 TRBV5-8 CASSLFAPPPGNEQFF
TRBJ2-5 TRBV5-1 CASSSLGASGLQETQYF
TRBJ2-5 TRBV27 CASSGRGWETQYF
TRBJ2-1 TRBV15 CATSRDSLLAGGSNEQFF
TRBJ1-2 TRBV6-5 CASSGAGWALRGYTF
TRBJ2-7 TRBV15 CATSRTKGGGSEQYF
TRBJ2-4 TRBV13 CASSPRDRGPANIQYF
TRBJ1-4 TRBV5-6 CASSTGTGGFLGPNEKLFF
TRBJ2-5 TRBV10-3 CAISGAFQETQYF
TRBJ2-7 TRBV27 CASSPSGAVSYEQYF
TRBJ1-1 TRBV5-6 CASRPSRGLTDTEAFF
TRBJ2-7 TRBV6-7 CASSYSVASGTYEQYF
TRBJ1-5 TRBV27 CASSLTRPPQNQPQHF
TRBJ1-2 TRBV25-1 CASSPGFTGYGYTF
TRBJ1-5 TRBV6-1 CASSVQYNQPQHF